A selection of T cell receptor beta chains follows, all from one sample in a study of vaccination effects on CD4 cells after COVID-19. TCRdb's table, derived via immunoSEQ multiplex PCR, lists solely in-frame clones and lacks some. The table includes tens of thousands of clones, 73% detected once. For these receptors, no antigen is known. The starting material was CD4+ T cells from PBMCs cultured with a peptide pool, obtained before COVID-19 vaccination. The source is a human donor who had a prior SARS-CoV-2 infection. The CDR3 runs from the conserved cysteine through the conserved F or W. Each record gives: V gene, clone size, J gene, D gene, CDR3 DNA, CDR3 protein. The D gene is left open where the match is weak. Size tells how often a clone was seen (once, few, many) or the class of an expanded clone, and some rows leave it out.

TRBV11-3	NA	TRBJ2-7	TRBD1	TGTGCCAGCAGCTTAGCCGGGACAGGGGTCTACGAGCAGTACTTC	CASSLAGTGVYEQYF
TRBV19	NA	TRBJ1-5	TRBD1	TGTGCCAGTAGTACCACAGGGGCGGGCAATCAGCCCCAGCATTTT	CASSTTGAGNQPQHF
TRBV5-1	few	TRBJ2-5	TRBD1	TGCGCCAGCAGCGCCAGACAGGGGGTGAATCTGGAGACCCAGTACTTC	CASSARQGVNLETQYF
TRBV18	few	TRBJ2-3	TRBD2	TGTGCCAGCTCCTGGACTAGCGGGGACACAGATACGCAGTATTTT	CASSWTSGDTDTQYF
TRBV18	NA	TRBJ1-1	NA	TGTGCCAGCTCACCAAAGGAAACGGAAGCTTTCTTT	CASSPKETEAFF
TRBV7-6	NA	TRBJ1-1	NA	TGTGCCAGCAGCCCAACGGGACATTCGGACACTGAAGCTTTCTTT	CASSPTGHSDTEAFF
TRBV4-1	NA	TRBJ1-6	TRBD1	TGCGCCAGCAGCCCTACGGACAGGGCAGTTAATTCACCCCTCCACTTT	CASSPTDRAVNSPLHF
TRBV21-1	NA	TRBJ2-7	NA	TGTGCCAGCACCTGGGACAGCTCCTACGAGCAGTACTTC	CASTWDSSYEQYF
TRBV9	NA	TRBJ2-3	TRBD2	TGTGCCAGCAGCACACCGGGACTAACAGATACGCAGTATTTT	CASSTPGLTDTQYF
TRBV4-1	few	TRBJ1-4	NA	TGCGCCAGCAGCCAAGAACAGCCTAATGAAAAACTGTTTTTT	CASSQEQPNEKLFF
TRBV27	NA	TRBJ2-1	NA	TGTGCCAGCAGTGGGACCTGGACTAAGACTCCCTCCTACAATGAGCAGTTCTTC	CASSGTWTKTPSYNEQFF
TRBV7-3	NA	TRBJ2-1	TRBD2	TGTGCCAGCAGCTTACGGGGGGGGGTTGGTGAGCAGTTCTTC	CASSLRGGVGEQFF
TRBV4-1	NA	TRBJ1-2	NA	TGCGCCAGCAGCCAGAAGCGAACGCCAGGGGTCTATGGCTACACCTTC	CASSQKRTPGVYGYTF
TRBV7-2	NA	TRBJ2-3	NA	TGTGCCAGCTGTGTTAGCTACACAGATACGCAGTATTTT	CASCVSYTDTQYF